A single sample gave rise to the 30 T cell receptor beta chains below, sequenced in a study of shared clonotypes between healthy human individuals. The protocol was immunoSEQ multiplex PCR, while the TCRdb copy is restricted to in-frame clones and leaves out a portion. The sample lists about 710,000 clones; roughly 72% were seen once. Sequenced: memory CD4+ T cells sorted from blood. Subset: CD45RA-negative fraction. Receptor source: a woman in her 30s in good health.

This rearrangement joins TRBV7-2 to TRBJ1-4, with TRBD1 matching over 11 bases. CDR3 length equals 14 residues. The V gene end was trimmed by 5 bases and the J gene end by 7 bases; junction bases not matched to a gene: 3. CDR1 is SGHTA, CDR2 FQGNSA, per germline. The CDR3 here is CASSAGTGGEKLFF. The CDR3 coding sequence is TGTGCCAGCAGCGCCGGGACAGGGGGTGAAAAACTGTTTTTT.

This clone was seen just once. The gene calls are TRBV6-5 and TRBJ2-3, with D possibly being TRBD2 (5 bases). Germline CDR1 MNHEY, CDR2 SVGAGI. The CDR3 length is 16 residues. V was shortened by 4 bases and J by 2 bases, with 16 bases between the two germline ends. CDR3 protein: CASSSSLSGSTDTQYF. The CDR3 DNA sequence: TGTGCCAGCAGTTCTTCCCTAAGCGGATCCACAGATACGCAGTATTTT.

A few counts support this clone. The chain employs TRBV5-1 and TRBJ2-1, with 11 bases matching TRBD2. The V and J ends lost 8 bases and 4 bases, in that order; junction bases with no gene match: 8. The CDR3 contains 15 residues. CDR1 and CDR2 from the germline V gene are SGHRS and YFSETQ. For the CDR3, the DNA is TGCGCCAGTACACCCGGGACTAGCGGATACAATGAGCAGTTCTTC. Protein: CASTPGTSGYNEQFF.

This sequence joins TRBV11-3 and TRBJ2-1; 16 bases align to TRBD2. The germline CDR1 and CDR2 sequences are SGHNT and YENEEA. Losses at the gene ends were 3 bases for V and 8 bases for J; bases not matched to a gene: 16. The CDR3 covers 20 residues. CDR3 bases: TGTGCCAGCAGCTTGGGCGAACCCGGGACTAGCGGGAGGGATGGGTATGAGCAGTTCTTC. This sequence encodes CASSLGEPGTSGRDGYEQFF.

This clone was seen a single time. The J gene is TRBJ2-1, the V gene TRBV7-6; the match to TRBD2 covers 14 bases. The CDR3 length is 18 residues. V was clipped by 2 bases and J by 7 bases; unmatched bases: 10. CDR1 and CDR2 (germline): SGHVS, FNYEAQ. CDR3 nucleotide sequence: TGTGCCAGCAGCTTATTCGGGACTAGCGGGAGACTGGGGAATGAGCAGTTCTTC. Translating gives CASSLFGTSGRLGNEQFF.

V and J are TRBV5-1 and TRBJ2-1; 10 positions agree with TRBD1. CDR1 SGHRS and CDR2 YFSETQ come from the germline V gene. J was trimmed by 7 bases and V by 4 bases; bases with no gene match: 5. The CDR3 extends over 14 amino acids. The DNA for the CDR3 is TGCGCCAGCAGCAGAGGGACAGGGGCTAATGAGCAGTTCTTC. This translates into CASSRGTGANEQFF.

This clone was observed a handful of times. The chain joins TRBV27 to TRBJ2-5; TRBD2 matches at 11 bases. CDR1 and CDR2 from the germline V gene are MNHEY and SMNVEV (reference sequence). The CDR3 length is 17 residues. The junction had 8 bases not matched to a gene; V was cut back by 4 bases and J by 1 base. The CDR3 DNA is TGTGCCAGCAGTTGGACTAGCGGGTTAACCCTCCAAGAGACCCAGTACTTC. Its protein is CASSWTSGLTLQETQYF.

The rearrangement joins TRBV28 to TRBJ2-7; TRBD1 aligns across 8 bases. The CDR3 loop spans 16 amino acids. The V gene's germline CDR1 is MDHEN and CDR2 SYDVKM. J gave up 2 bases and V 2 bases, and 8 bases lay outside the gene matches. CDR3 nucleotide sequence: TGTGCCAGCAGTTTAAGTACAGGGGGACGCCCCTACGAGCAGTACTTC. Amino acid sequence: CASSLSTGGRPYEQYF.

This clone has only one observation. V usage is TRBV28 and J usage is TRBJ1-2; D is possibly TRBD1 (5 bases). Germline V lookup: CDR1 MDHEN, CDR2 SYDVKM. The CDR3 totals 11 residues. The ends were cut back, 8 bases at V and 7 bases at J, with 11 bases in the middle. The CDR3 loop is CASHSGFGYTF. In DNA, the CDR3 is TGTGCCAGCCACTCAGGGTTTGGCTACACCTTC.

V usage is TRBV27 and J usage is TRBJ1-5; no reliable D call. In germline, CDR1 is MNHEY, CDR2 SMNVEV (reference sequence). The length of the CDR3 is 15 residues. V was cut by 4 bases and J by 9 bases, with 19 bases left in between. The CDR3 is CASSYSRPPEGPQHF. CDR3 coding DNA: TGTGCCAGCAGTTACTCTAGACCGCCGGAGGGGCCCCAGCATTTT.

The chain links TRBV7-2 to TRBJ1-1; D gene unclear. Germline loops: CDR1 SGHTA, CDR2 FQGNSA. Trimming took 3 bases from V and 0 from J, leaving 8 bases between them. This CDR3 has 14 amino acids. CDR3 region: CASSFPPMNTEAFF. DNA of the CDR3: TGTGCCAGCAGCTTCCCCCCTATGAACACTGAAGCTTTCTTT. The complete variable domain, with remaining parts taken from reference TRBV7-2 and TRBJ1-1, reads GAGVSQSPSNKVTEKGKDVELRCDPISGHTALYWYRQSLGQGLEFLIYFQGNSAPDKSGLPSDRFSAERTGGSVSTLTIQRTQQEDSAVYLCASSFPPMNTEAFFGQGTRLTVV.

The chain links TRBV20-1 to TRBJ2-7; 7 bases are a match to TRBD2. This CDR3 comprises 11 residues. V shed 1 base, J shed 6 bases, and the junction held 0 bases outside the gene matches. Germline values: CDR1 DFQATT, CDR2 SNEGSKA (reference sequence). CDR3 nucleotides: TGCAGTGCTAGAGGGGGGGGCGAGCAGTACTTC. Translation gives CSARGGGEQYF.

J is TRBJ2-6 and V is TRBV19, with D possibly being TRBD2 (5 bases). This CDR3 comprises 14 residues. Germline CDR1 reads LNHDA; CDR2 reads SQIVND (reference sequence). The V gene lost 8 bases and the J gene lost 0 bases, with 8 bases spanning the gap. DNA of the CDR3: TGTGCCAGTGGACTGCGCTCTGGGGCCAACGTCCTGACTTTC. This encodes CASGLRSGANVLTF.

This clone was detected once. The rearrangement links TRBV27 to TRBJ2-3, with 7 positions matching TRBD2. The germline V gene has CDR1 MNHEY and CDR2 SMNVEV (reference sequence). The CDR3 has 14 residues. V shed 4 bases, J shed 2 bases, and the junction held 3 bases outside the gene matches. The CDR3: CASSSSGVTDTQYF. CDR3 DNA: TGTGCCAGCAGTTCCAGCGGGGTCACAGATACGCAGTATTTT.

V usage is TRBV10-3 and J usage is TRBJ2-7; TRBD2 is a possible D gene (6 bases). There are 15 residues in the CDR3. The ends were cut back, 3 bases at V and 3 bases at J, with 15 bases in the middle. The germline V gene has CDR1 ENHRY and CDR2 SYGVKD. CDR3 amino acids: CAISDVGGALYEQYF. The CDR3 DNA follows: TGTGCCATCAGTGATGTCGGGGGTGCCCTCTACGAGCAGTACTTC.

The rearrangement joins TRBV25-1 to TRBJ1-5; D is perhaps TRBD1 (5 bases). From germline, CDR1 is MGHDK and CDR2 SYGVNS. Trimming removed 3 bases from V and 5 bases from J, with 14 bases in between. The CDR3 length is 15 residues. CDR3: CASSDLDKGDQPQHF. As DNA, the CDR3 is TGTGCCAGCAGTGACTTGGACAAGGGAGATCAGCCCCAGCATTTT.

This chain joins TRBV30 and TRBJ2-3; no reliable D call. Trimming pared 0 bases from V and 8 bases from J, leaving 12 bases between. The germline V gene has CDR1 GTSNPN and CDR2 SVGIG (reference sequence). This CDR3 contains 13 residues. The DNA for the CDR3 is TGTGCCTGGAGTGTAGATTGGAGTTTTACGCAGTATTTT. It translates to CAWSVDWSFTQYF.

CDR3 DNA sequence: TGTGCCAGCAGCGTAGCAGGGACTGCGTCTTACAATGAGCAGTTCTTC. Translated: CASSVAGTASYNEQFF. V and J are TRBV9 and TRBJ2-1; D is perhaps TRBD2 (6 bases). V was shortened by 0 bases and J by 4 bases, with 14 bases between the two germline ends. This CDR3 has 16 residues. The germline gives CDR1 SGDLS, CDR2 YYNGEE.

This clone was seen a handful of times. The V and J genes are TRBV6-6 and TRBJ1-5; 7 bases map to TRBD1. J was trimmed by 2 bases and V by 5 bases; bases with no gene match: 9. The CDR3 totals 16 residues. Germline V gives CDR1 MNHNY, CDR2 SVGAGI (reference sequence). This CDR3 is CASSPRQGIRNQPQHF. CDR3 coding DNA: TGTGCCAGCAGTCCTAGACAGGGTATTCGCAATCAGCCCCAGCATTTT.

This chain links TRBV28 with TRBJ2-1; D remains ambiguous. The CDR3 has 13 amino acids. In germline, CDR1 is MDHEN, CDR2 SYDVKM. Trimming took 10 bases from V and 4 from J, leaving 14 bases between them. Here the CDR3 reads CAIRSAIYNEQFF. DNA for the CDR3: TGTGCCATTAGGTCTGCGATTTACAATGAGCAGTTCTTC.

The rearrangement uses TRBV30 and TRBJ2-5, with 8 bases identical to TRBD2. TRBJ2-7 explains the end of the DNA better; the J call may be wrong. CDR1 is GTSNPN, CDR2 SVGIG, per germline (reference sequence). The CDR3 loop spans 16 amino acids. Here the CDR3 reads CAWRAKPGLGSYEQYF. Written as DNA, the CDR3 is TGTGCCTGGAGGGCTAAGCCGGGACTAGGCTCCTACGAGCAGTACTTC.

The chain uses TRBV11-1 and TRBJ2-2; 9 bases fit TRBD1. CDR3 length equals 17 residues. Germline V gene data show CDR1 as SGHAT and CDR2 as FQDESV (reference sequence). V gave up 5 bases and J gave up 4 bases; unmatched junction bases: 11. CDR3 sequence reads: CASSKSGTGIITGELFF. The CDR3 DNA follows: TGTGCCAGCAGCAAATCCGGGACAGGGATTATCACCGGGGAGCTGTTTTTT. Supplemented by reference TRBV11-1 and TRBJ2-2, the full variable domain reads EAEVAQSPRYKITEKSQAVAFWCDPISGHATLYWYRQILGQGPELLVQFQDESVVDDSQLPKDRFSAERLKGVDSTLKIQPAELGDSAMYLCASSKSGTGIITGELFFGEGSRLTVL.

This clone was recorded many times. The CDR3 nucleotides are TGTGCCAGCAGCCGGGGGACAGGGGTCTACGAGCAGTACTTC. Encoded protein: CASSRGTGVYEQYF. The chain links TRBV7-2 to TRBJ2-7; 10 bases fit TRBD1. Germline V gene lookup returns CDR1 SGHTA and CDR2 FQGNSA. The CDR3 spans 14 residues. The V gene end was trimmed by 5 bases and the J gene end by 3 bases; junction bases not matched to a gene: 4.

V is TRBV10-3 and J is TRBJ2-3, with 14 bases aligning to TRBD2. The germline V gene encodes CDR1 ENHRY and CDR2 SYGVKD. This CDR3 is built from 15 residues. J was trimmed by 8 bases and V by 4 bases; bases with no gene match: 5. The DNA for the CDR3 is TGTGCCATCAGTGCGGGACTAGCGGGAGTGGTTACGCAGTATTTT. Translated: CAISAGLAGVVTQYF.

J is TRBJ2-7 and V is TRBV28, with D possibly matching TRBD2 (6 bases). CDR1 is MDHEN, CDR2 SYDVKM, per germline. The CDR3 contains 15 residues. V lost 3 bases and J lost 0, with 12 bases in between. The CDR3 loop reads CASSFTGGSSYEQYF. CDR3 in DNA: TGTGCCAGCAGTTTCACCGGGGGATCCTCCTACGAGCAGTACTTC.

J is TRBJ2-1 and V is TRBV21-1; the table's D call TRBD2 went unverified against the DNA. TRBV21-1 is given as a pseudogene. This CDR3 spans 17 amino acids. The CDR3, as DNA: TGTGCCAGCAGCAAAGTGAGGTCACGGGCGGGAGAGATAGGGCAGTTCTTC. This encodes CASSKVRSRAGEIGQFF.

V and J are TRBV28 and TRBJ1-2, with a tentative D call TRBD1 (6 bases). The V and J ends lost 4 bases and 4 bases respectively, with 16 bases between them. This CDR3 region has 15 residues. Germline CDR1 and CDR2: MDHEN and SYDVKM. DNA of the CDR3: TGTGCCAGCAGTTCCCAAGGGGGGCGCGTCTATGGCTACACCTTC. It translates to CASSSQGGRVYGYTF.

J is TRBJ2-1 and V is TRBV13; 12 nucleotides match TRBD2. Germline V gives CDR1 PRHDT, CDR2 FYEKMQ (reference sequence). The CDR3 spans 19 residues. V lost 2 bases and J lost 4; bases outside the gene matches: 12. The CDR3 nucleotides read TGTGCCAGCAGCTTACGGTCGAGACTAGCGGGAGACCCTTACAATGAGCAGTTCTTC. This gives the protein CASSLRSRLAGDPYNEQFF.

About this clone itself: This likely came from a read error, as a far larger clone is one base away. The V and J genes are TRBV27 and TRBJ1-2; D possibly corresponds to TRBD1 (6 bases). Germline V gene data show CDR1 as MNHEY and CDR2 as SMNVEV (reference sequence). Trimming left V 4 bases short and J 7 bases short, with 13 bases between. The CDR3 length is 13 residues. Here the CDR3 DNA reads TGTGCCAGCAGTTCCTACAGGGTAGGTGGCTACACCTTC. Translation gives CASSSYRVGGYTF.

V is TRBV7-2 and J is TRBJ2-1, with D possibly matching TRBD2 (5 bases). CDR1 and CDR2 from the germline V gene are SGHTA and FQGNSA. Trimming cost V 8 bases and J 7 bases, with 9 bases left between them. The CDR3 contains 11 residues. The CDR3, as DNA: TGTGCCAGCTCGGGGTATAATGAGCAGTTCTTC. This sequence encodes CASSGYNEQFF.